The text below deals with one T cell receptor (beta chain). The ends lost 4 bases at V and 5 bases at J; junction bases unmatched: 8. The CDR3 runs to 16 residues. Germline assignment: CDR1 MGHRA and CDR2 YSYEKL. This table comes from immunoSEQ multiplex PCR, and its TCRdb copy is limited to in-frame clones, with some not included. The sample lists some 100,000 clones, about 91% occurring once. This sample is drawn from a study of siplizumab effects on memory and regulatory T cells. The source material was Tregs sorted from blood. The sequence derives from a human donor in good health. V gene TRBV4-1 combines with J gene TRBJ2-5; 12 bases line up with TRBD1. CDR3 nucleotide sequence: TGCGCCAGCAGCCTCCGGGACAGGGGGCCGGGGGAGACCCAGTACTTC. It yields the protein CASSLRDRGPGETQYF.